This entry lists 25 T cell receptor beta chains sequenced from one sample in a study of T cell repertoires in cytomegalovirus infection. TCRdb itself ran the reads through MiXCR, one entry per CDR3 protein. This table holds 480,000 or so distinct CDR3 sequences, about 11% found once. Sequenced material: PBMCs. The receptors were sampled from a human donor in good health (CMV status not recorded). Some clones in this sample may be carry-over from other donors' samples.

This clonotype was picked up a small number of times. As DNA, the CDR3 is TGTGCCAGCAGCATACGGCCCCCCCGGGCAAATTCACCCCTCCACTTT. Amino acids: CASSIRPPRANSPLHF. J is TRBJ1-6 and V is TRBV5-5; D remains ambiguous. This CDR3 has 16 residues. V lost 4 bases and J lost 7, with 18 bases in between. Per the germline V gene, CDR1 is SGHKS and CDR2 is YYEKEE (reference sequence).

This clonotype has ten or more counts. This chain uses TRBV6-1 with TRBJ2-1; D gene ambiguous. This CDR3 is 15 amino acids long. Germline-derived CDR1 and CDR2 are MNHNS and SASEGT. Trimming left V 6 bases short and J 4 bases short, with 16 bases between. CDR3 residues: CASRATGLNYNEQFF. The CDR3 region has the DNA TGTGCCAGCAGGGCGACTGGGCTAAATTACAATGAGCAGTTCTTC.

In its sample, this clonotype was seen many times. DNA of the CDR3: TGTGCCAGCAGACCGGTCACACCGAACACTGAAGCTTTCTTT. This encodes CASRPVTPNTEAFF. This chain links TRBV7-9 with TRBJ1-1; D not resolved. Trimming left V 6 bases short and J 1 base short, with 12 bases between. The germline V gene has CDR1 SEHNR and CDR2 FQNEAQ (reference sequence). The CDR3 has 14 amino acids.

V gene TRBV20-1 combines with J gene TRBJ2-1, with 10 bases matching TRBD2. V lost 1 base to trimming and J lost 9 bases; unmatched junction nucleotides: 9. The CDR3 loop spans 15 amino acids. Germline CDR1 is DFQATT and CDR2 is SNEGSKA (reference sequence). The CDR3 region has the DNA TGCAGTGCTAGAGTGAGCGGGGGGGCTGGTGGTGAGCAGTTCTTC. Translated, it gives CSARVSGGAGGEQFF.

This clonotype occurred many times. The chain employs TRBV6-1 and TRBJ2-3; TRBD2 aligns across 7 bases. This CDR3 spans 13 amino acids. The germline V gene encodes CDR1 MNHNS and CDR2 SASEGT. Trimming took 7 bases from V and 3 from J; bases not matched to a gene: 4. The chain's CDR3 is CASNPAGTDTQYF. The CDR3 DNA reads TGTGCCAGCAATCCAGCGGGGACAGATACGCAGTATTTT.

The CDR3 DNA reads TGCAGTGCTAGAGAGAGTAGTTATAATGAAAAACTGTTTTTT. Its translation is CSARESSYNEKLFF. The V gene is TRBV20-1, the J gene TRBJ1-4; unclear D gene. The CDR3 loop spans 14 amino acids. Between the trimmed V and J ends, which lost 0 bases and 4 bases, there was a span of 9 bases. Per the germline V gene, CDR1 is DFQATT and CDR2 is SNEGSKA (reference sequence).

Ten or more counts support this clonotype. The chain has TRBV7-6 and TRBJ2-5; unclear D gene. The CDR3 consists of 13 residues. Trimming removed 1 base from V and 8 bases from J, with 11 bases in between. Germline loops: CDR1 SGHVS, CDR2 FNYEAQ. This CDR3 is CASSLGEIVTQYF. The CDR3 DNA reads TGTGCCAGCAGCTTAGGTGAAATCGTAACCCAGTACTTC.

Remarks on this clonotype: A much larger clone lies one base from this, so it may be a read error. The chain has TRBV7-6 and TRBJ2-2; D might be TRBD1 (6 bases). Germline CDR1 reads SGHVS; CDR2 reads FNYEAQ. The CDR3 runs to 16 residues. V lost 5 bases and J lost 0, with 13 bases in between. CDR3 amino acids: CASSRTGTSNTGELFF. CDR3 nucleotides: TGTGCCAGCAGCCGGACCGGGACATCGAACACCGGGGAGCTGTTTTTT.

The chain joins TRBV27 to TRBJ1-1, with 11 bases aligning to TRBD1. With V trimmed by 4 bases and J by 0 bases, 10 bases remained unmatched. Germline CDR1 is MNHEY and CDR2 is SMNVEV (reference sequence). The CDR3 runs 18 residues. CDR3 in DNA: TGTGCCAGCAGTTCCTTCAGGGGACAGGGGGGGGTGAACACTGAAGCTTTCTTT. Translation: CASSSFRGQGGVNTEAFF.

This clonotype has only a few counts. The chain joins TRBV29-1 to TRBJ1-3; D is uncertain. CDR3 length: 14 residues. Trimming removed 6 bases at V and 1 base at J, with 13 bases between. CDR1 and CDR2 (germline): SQVTM, ANQGSEA. Here the CDR3 DNA reads TGCAGCGTGGCCAGCCTAGGTTCTGGAAACACCATATATTTT. Its translation: CSVASLGSGNTIYF.

A few counts support this clonotype. J is TRBJ1-2 and V is TRBV20-1; D unresolved. CDR3 length: 14 residues. V was pared by 6 bases and J by 4 bases, with 18 bases between. The germline V gene has CDR1 DFQATT and CDR2 SNEGSKA (reference sequence). The CDR3 protein is CSANPDVLFYGYTF. The CDR3 nucleotides read TGCAGTGCGAACCCCGATGTGTTGTTCTATGGCTACACCTTC.

This clonotype was detected ten times or more. The chain employs TRBV7-2 and TRBJ1-6; D possibly corresponds to TRBD1 (6 bases). CDR1 SGHTA and CDR2 FQGNSA come from the germline V gene. This CDR3 has 16 residues. Trimming removed 0 bases from V and 7 bases from J, with 13 bases in between. CDR3 protein: CASSLAGGQRNSPLHF. The CDR3 DNA follows: TGTGCCAGCAGCTTAGCCGGGGGGCAGAGGAATTCACCCCTCCACTTT.

This clonotype was observed at least ten times. Relative to the germline gene, one junction end is altered; a read error may explain this. The CDR3, as DNA: TGTGCCAGCACTTTACAGGCCTATGGCTACACCTTC. Translation: CASTLQAYGYTF. J is TRBJ1-2 and V is TRBV12-3 or TRBV12-4; D possibly corresponds to TRBD1 (5 bases). The CDR3 runs 12 residues.

The chain employs TRBV29-1 and TRBJ2-1; 8 bases map to TRBD1. Germline V gives CDR1 SQVTM, CDR2 ANQGSEA. The CDR3 has 14 residues. V was clipped by 3 bases and J by 1 base; unmatched bases: 2. As DNA, the CDR3 is TGCAGCGTTGAGGGACAGGCTTCCTACAATGAGCAGTTCTTC. It yields the protein CSVEGQASYNEQFF.

This clonotype was detected a few times. J is TRBJ2-7 and V is TRBV2; a weak D match, TRBD2 (5 bases). V lost 3 bases and J lost 2, with 8 bases in between. CDR1 is SNHLY and CDR2 is FYNNEI in the germline V gene. The CDR3 covers 13 residues. The CDR3 DNA sequence: TGTGCCAGCAGTGATCCAGCGGCCTACGAGCAGTACTTC. The encoded protein is CASSDPAAYEQYF.

The chain links TRBV6-1 to TRBJ2-7, with 9 bases aligning to TRBD1. Germline loops: CDR1 MNHNS, CDR2 SASEGT. J was trimmed by 2 bases and V by 3 bases; bases with no gene match: 11. This CDR3 has 17 amino acids. The CDR3 protein is CASSDAAGTGTTYEQYF. The CDR3 bases are TGTGCCAGCAGTGATGCAGCGGGGACAGGGACTACCTACGAGCAGTACTTC.

Ten or more counts support this clonotype. This chain links TRBV15 with TRBJ1-3; 7 bases fit TRBD1. In germline, CDR1 is LNHNV, CDR2 YYDKDF (reference sequence). The CDR3 is made up of 13 amino acids. With V trimmed by 8 bases and J by 4 bases, 5 bases remained unmatched. CDR3 DNA sequence: TGTGCCACCCGAGACAGGGCCGGAAACACCATATATTTT. Translation: CATRDRAGNTIYF.

This clonotype has ten or more counts. This chain joins TRBV18 and TRBJ2-7, with TRBD2 matching 14 bases. This CDR3 has 16 residues. Per germline, CDR1 KGHSH and CDR2 LQKENI. The trim removed 3 bases at V and 3 bases at J, leaving 4 bases unmatched. The CDR3, as DNA: TGTGCCAGCTCACCCCCTGGGACTAGCGGGGGCTACGAGCAGTACTTC. Residues: CASSPPGTSGGYEQYF.

This rearrangement joins TRBV2 to TRBJ1-1; no clear D gene. V gave up 4 bases and J gave up 2 bases, with 11 bases separating them. Germline loops: CDR1 SNHLY, CDR2 FYNNEI. The CDR3 is 14 residues long. In DNA form, the CDR3 reads TGTGCCAGCAGTGGAATCGGCACCAACACTGAAGCTTTCTTT. Its protein product is CASSGIGTNTEAFF.

The chain joins TRBV12-3 or TRBV12-4 to TRBJ2-3, with D perhaps matching TRBD2 (5 bases). The V gene lost 6 bases and the J gene lost 4 bases, with 17 bases spanning the gap. This CDR3 contains 15 residues. The CDR3 sequence is CASSLETSGADTQYF. The CDR3 DNA sequence: TGTGCCAGCAGCCTTGAGACCTCCGGGGCAGATACGCAGTATTTT.

This clonotype was observed many times. The chain uses TRBV28 and TRBJ1-2; D possibly corresponds to TRBD1 (5 bases). Germline V gives CDR1 MDHEN, CDR2 SYDVKM. Trimming shortened V by 7 bases and J by 3 bases, and 15 bases separated the two germline ends. The CDR3 loop spans 14 amino acids. The DNA of the CDR3 is TGTGCCAGCACCAATCGGGGGTCGGACTATGGCTACACCTTC. Protein product: CASTNRGSDYGYTF.

This clonotype was recorded at least ten times. The gene calls are TRBV11-3 and TRBJ1-1; a weak D match, TRBD1 (6 bases). Trimming stripped 1 base from V and 8 bases from J, with 11 bases between. Germline assignment: CDR1 SGHNT and CDR2 YENEEA. This CDR3 is 13 amino acids long. The CDR3 spells CASSLGGRGEAFF. CDR3 bases: TGTGCCAGCAGCTTAGGGGGCAGGGGAGAAGCTTTCTTT.

The J gene is TRBJ2-3, the V gene TRBV13, with TRBD2 matching 10 bases. This CDR3 is built from 15 residues. Trimming cost V 5 bases and J 3 bases; bases outside gene matches: 5. The germline V gene encodes CDR1 PRHDT and CDR2 FYEKMQ (reference sequence). The chain's CDR3 is CASSIRTSGTDTQYF. For the CDR3, the DNA is TGTGCCAGCAGCATCCGGACTAGCGGAACAGATACGCAGTATTTT. The variable domain in full, completed from reference TRBV13 and TRBJ2-3, reads AAGVIQSPRHLIKEKRETATLKCYPIPRHDTVYWYQQGPGQDPQFLISFYEKMQSDKGSIPDRFSAQQFSDYHSELNMSSLELGDSALYFCASSIRTSGTDTQYFGPGTRLTVL.

The chain carries TRBV7-9 and TRBJ1-6; tentative D call: TRBD1 (5 bases). This CDR3 region has 18 residues. From germline, CDR1 is SEHNR and CDR2 FQNEAQ (reference sequence). V was trimmed by 1 base and J by 0 bases, leaving 13 bases between them. The CDR3 nucleotides read TGTGCCAGCAGCTTAGGGGCGGGGCGGAGCTCCTATAATTCACCCCTCCACTTT. Its translation is CASSLGAGRSSYNSPLHF. Drawing the rest from reference TRBV7-9 and TRBJ1-6, the complete variable domain is DTGVSQNPRHKITKRGQNVTFRCDPISEHNRLYWYRQTLGQGPEFLTYFQNEAQLEKSRLLSDRFSAERPKGSFSTLEIQRTEQGDSAMYLCASSLGAGRSSYNSPLHFGNGTRLTVT.

This clonotype was seen many times. The chain has TRBV28 and TRBJ2-7, with D perhaps TRBD2 (5 bases). CDR1 is MDHEN and CDR2 is SYDVKM in the germline V gene. V shed 1 base and J shed 3 bases, with 16 bases lying between them. CDR3 length: 16 amino acids. The CDR3 DNA follows: TGTGCCAGCAGTTTATCAAAGGAGGCAGAGGACTACGAGCAGTACTTC. Its translation is CASSLSKEAEDYEQYF.